These T cell receptor beta chains were read from a single sample in a study of blood T cell repertoires in COVID-19. Assay used: immunoSEQ multiplex PCR; TCRdb lists only in-frame clones, some missing. In the table there are about 72,000 clones, approximately 90% of which are singletons. Material for sequencing was peripheral blood. These TCRs come from a man in his 70s with active or convalescent COVID-19. The CDR3 runs from the conserved cysteine through the conserved F or W. The D gene is left open where the match is weak. Clone sizes are given selectively: once, few, many, or a class where the clone is expanded.

DNA: TGTGCCAGCAGTTACTCAGTCACCCAACCAGCGAACACCGGGGAGCTGTTTTTT; CDR3: CASSYSVTQPANTGELFF; J: TRBJ2-2; V: TRBV6-2/TRBV6-3; D: .; size: .
DNA: TGTGCCAGCAGCTTGGGGGCAGGGGGTTATAATTCACCCCTCCACTTT; CDR3: CASSLGAGGYNSPLHF; J: TRBJ1-6; V: TRBV5-4; D: TRBD1; size: .
DNA: TGTGCCAGCGGCGGTTACTACTCCTACAATGAGCAGTTCTTC; CDR3: CASGGYYSYNEQFF; J: TRBJ2-1; V: TRBV6-5; D: .; size: .
DNA: TGCGCCAGCGAACCGCTTCCGGAGGGCGGTGAGCAGTTCTTC; CDR3: CASEPLPEGGEQFF; J: TRBJ2-1; V: TRBV5-1; D: .; size: once
DNA: TGTGCCATCAGTCCCTCGGACAGAAATGGCTACACCTTC; CDR3: CAISPSDRNGYTF; J: TRBJ1-2; V: TRBV10-3; D: .; size: .
DNA: TGCAGCGTGGGGGGGACTAGCGGGACCCTCTCCTACAATGAGCAGTTCTTC; CDR3: CSVGGTSGTLSYNEQFF; J: TRBJ2-1; V: TRBV29-1; D: TRBD2; size: few
DNA: TGTGCCAGCTCACCGAATAGCGGGAGTGGCGAGACCCAGTACTTC; CDR3: CASSPNSGSGETQYF; J: TRBJ2-5; V: TRBV18; D: TRBD2; size: .
DNA: TGTGCCTGGAGGGTGGGACAGAGGTTACAAGAGACCCAGTACTTC; CDR3: CAWRVGQRLQETQYF; J: TRBJ2-5; V: TRBV30; D: TRBD1; size: .
DNA: TGTGCCAGCAGCTTGGGCAGGGGGACTGAGCAGTTCTTC; CDR3: CASSLGRGTEQFF; J: TRBJ2-1; V: TRBV5-5; D: TRBD1; size: .
DNA: TGTGCCAGCAGCGTAGCGGGCATAGCGGTTAATGAGCAGTTCTTC; CDR3: CASSVAGIAVNEQFF; J: TRBJ2-1; V: TRBV9; D: .; size: .
DNA: TGTGCCAGCAGCTTAAGAAGCTCTAGTTCACCCCTCCACTTT; CDR3: CASSLRSSSSPLHF; J: TRBJ1-6; V: TRBV11-1; D: .; size: once
DNA: TGCAGCGTCAGAGAGGGAACTGAAGCTTTCTTT; CDR3: CSVREGTEAFF; J: TRBJ1-1; V: TRBV29-1; D: .; size: .
DNA: TGTGCCTGGAGTGTAGGACTCTCGGGAGAAAAACTGTTTTTT; CDR3: CAWSVGLSGEKLFF; J: TRBJ1-4; V: TRBV30; D: .; size: .
DNA: TGTGCCAGCACCCAACCCGGGACTAGCGGGAGCAGTGAGCAGTTCTTC; CDR3: CASTQPGTSGSSEQFF; J: TRBJ2-1; V: TRBV7-9; D: TRBD2; size: .
DNA: TGCAGTGCTAGTAGAGGGGGCTATGGTCAGCCCCAGCATTTT; CDR3: CSASRGGYGQPQHF; J: TRBJ1-5; V: TRBV20-1; D: TRBD1; size: .
DNA: TGTGCCAGCAGCTTGGATCCTAGCGGGAGCTTTAAGACCCAGTACTTC; CDR3: CASSLDPSGSFKTQYF; J: TRBJ2-5; V: TRBV5-5; D: TRBD2; size: .
DNA: TGCGCCAGCAGCTTGGGTTCAGGGATAAACACCGGGGAGCTGTTTTTT; CDR3: CASSLGSGINTGELFF; J: TRBJ2-2; V: TRBV5-1; D: .; size: .
DNA: TGTGCCAGCCAGAGGGACTACACAGATACGCAGTATTTT; CDR3: CASQRDYTDTQYF; J: TRBJ2-3; V: TRBV2; D: TRBD2; size: .
DNA: TGTGCCAGCAGCCCCCTTGCTTGGGGGCCGGGTAATTCACCCCTCCACTTT; CDR3: CASSPLAWGPGNSPLHF; J: TRBJ1-6; V: TRBV28; D: .; size: few